The rows below give T cell receptor beta chains drawn from one sample of a study of blood T cell repertoires in COVID-19. TCRdb's table, derived via immunoSEQ multiplex PCR, lists solely in-frame clones and lacks some. The sample lists about 190,000 clones; about 85% were seen once. Sequencing was carried out using peripheral blood. The source is a woman of 80 years or more with acute or convalescent COVID-19. CDR3s include the opening cysteine and the closing phenylalanine or tryptophan. Fields, in order: CDR3 DNA, CDR3 protein, clone size, D gene, J gene, V gene. D genes are given only for firm matches. The listing skips clone size in some rows; elsewhere it reads once, few, many or a size class.

CDR3 DNA: TGTGCCAGCAGCCCGGACAGGGCGGGGTACAATGAGCAGTTCTTC
CDR3 protein: CASSPDRAGYNEQFF
clone size: -
D gene: TRBD1
J gene: TRBJ2-1
V gene: TRBV7-2

CDR3 DNA: TGCGCCAGCAGCTTGATCCCGGGACTAGTGACTTACGAGCAGTACTTC
CDR3 protein: CASSLIPGLVTYEQYF
clone size: -
D gene: TRBD2
J gene: TRBJ2-7
V gene: TRBV5-1

CDR3 DNA: TGTGCCAGCCACGGGACACCTCTTAGCTCCTACGAGCAGTACTTC
CDR3 protein: CASHGTPLSSYEQYF
clone size: -
D gene: -
J gene: TRBJ2-7
V gene: TRBV2

CDR3 DNA: TGTGCCAGCTCCCTTTCCGTAACAGGGGGCTCCTACGAGCAGTACTTC
CDR3 protein: CASSLSVTGGSYEQYF
clone size: -
D gene: TRBD1
J gene: TRBJ2-7
V gene: TRBV18

CDR3 DNA: TGCGCCAGCAGCCTCCCTGGGACAGGTATAAGCTACACCTTC
CDR3 protein: CASSLPGTGISYTF
clone size: -
D gene: TRBD1
J gene: TRBJ1-2
V gene: TRBV5-1

CDR3 DNA: TGTGCCAGCAGCTTTCGGGTGAATGAGCAGTTCTTC
CDR3 protein: CASSFRVNEQFF
clone size: -
D gene: -
J gene: TRBJ2-1
V gene: TRBV7-9

CDR3 DNA: TGTGCCAGCAGCTTAGATGAGGGCGCGCAGTTCTTC
CDR3 protein: CASSLDEGAQFF
clone size: -
D gene: -
J gene: TRBJ2-1
V gene: TRBV7-9

CDR3 DNA: TGTGCCTGGAGTACAGGGTACGCTGAAGCTTTCTTT
CDR3 protein: CAWSTGYAEAFF
clone size: once
D gene: -
J gene: TRBJ1-1
V gene: TRBV30

CDR3 DNA: TGTGCCAGTAGTATACGGGACTCATCTTCGCAGCCCCAGCATTTT
CDR3 protein: CASSIRDSSSQPQHF
clone size: -
D gene: -
J gene: TRBJ1-5
V gene: TRBV19

CDR3 DNA: TGTGCCACCAGCAGAGGTTCCTATGAAAAACTGTTTTTT
CDR3 protein: CATSRGSYEKLFF
clone size: -
D gene: -
J gene: TRBJ1-4
V gene: TRBV15

CDR3 DNA: TGCAGCTTGTCGGCGGGAGCAGATACGCAGTATTTT
CDR3 protein: CSLSAGADTQYF
clone size: -
D gene: TRBD2
J gene: TRBJ2-3
V gene: TRBV29-1

CDR3 DNA: TGCGCCAGCAGCCAAGATCTCGGACTAGTGAACACCGGGGAGCTGTTTTTT
CDR3 protein: CASSQDLGLVNTGELFF
clone size: -
D gene: TRBD2
J gene: TRBJ2-2
V gene: TRBV4-3

CDR3 DNA: TGCAGTGCTAGTTCAGGGGCCACAGATACGCAGTATTTT
CDR3 protein: CSASSGATDTQYF
clone size: -
D gene: -
J gene: TRBJ2-3
V gene: TRBV20-1

CDR3 DNA: TGTGCCAGCAGCTTAGTCAGGGGGACAGATACGCAGTATTTT
CDR3 protein: CASSLVRGTDTQYF
clone size: once
D gene: TRBD1
J gene: TRBJ2-3
V gene: TRBV7-2

CDR3 DNA: TGTGCCAGCCATGACACTAGCGGGAAGTACGAGACCCAGTACTTC
CDR3 protein: CASHDTSGKYETQYF
clone size: -
D gene: TRBD2
J gene: TRBJ2-5
V gene: TRBV19

CDR3 DNA: TGTGCCAGCTCACCCGAGGTTTTAAGGACAGATAATTCACCCCTCCACTTT
CDR3 protein: CASSPEVLRTDNSPLHF
clone size: -
D gene: -
J gene: TRBJ1-6
V gene: TRBV18

CDR3 DNA: TGTGCCTGGAGACGACAGGACTACGAGCAGTACTTC
CDR3 protein: CAWRRQDYEQYF
clone size: -
D gene: -
J gene: TRBJ2-7
V gene: TRBV30

CDR3 DNA: TGTGCCAGCAGCACGAGGCCCGAAGACAGGTTGGGCTACACCTTC
CDR3 protein: CASSTRPEDRLGYTF
clone size: once
D gene: -
J gene: TRBJ1-2
V gene: TRBV9

CDR3 DNA: TGTGCCAGCAGCAAAACGGTGCAGGGGCTTTGGCAGCCCCAGCATTTT
CDR3 protein: CASSKTVQGLWQPQHF
clone size: -
D gene: -
J gene: TRBJ1-5
V gene: TRBV21-1

CDR3 DNA: TGTGCCAGCTCCTTTTTCTCCTTCCGAGGGAATCAGCCCCAGCATTTT
CDR3 protein: CASSFFSFRGNQPQHF
clone size: once
D gene: -
J gene: TRBJ1-5
V gene: TRBV18

CDR3 DNA: TGTGCCAGCAGCCCCCTCCCGCTAGCGGGAGGAGGGGCCGGGGAGCTGTTTTTT
CDR3 protein: CASSPLPLAGGGAGELFF
clone size: few
D gene: TRBD2
J gene: TRBJ2-2
V gene: TRBV7-3

CDR3 DNA: TGCGCCAGCAGCTCGACAGGGCAAACAGATACGCAGTATTTT
CDR3 protein: CASSSTGQTDTQYF
clone size: -
D gene: TRBD1
J gene: TRBJ2-3
V gene: TRBV5-1

CDR3 DNA: TGTGCCAGCAGTGTTAGCGGGAACACCTACAATGAGCAGTTCTTC
CDR3 protein: CASSVSGNTYNEQFF
clone size: -
D gene: TRBD2
J gene: TRBJ2-1
V gene: TRBV6-4

CDR3 DNA: TGTGCCAGCAGCGTTTCTGGGCAGGGGGCGGGCGAGCAGTACTTC
CDR3 protein: CASSVSGQGAGEQYF
clone size: few
D gene: TRBD1
J gene: TRBJ2-7
V gene: TRBV7-9

CDR3 DNA: TGTGCCAGCAGGCCTGACAGCCCGAGTGATTCACCCCTCCACTTT
CDR3 protein: CASRPDSPSDSPLHF
clone size: -
D gene: -
J gene: TRBJ1-6
V gene: TRBV3-1/TRBV3-2

CDR3 DNA: TGTGCCAGCAGCTTCGAAGGGGAGGGTTATCAGCCCCAGCATTTT
CDR3 protein: CASSFEGEGYQPQHF
clone size: -
D gene: -
J gene: TRBJ1-5
V gene: TRBV7-2

CDR3 DNA: TGTGCCAGCAGTAAACAGGGGGAGGCCACTGAAGCTTTCTTT
CDR3 protein: CASSKQGEATEAFF
clone size: -
D gene: TRBD1
J gene: TRBJ1-1
V gene: TRBV27

CDR3 DNA: TGCGCCAGCAGTTGGGACAGGGGGAACATTCAGTACTTC
CDR3 protein: CASSWDRGNIQYF
clone size: -
D gene: TRBD1
J gene: TRBJ2-4
V gene: TRBV4-1

CDR3 DNA: TGTGCCAGCTCCCCGACTAGCGGGTTTTACAATGAGCAGTTCTTC
CDR3 protein: CASSPTSGFYNEQFF
clone size: -
D gene: TRBD2
J gene: TRBJ2-1
V gene: TRBV18

CDR3 DNA: TGTGCCAGCAGTGTGGGACAGGGGCACACGAACACTGAAGCTTTCTTT
CDR3 protein: CASSVGQGHTNTEAFF
clone size: -
D gene: TRBD1
J gene: TRBJ1-1
V gene: TRBV2

CDR3 DNA: TGTGCACGGGGGGTCGGGGAGACCCAGTACTTC
CDR3 protein: CARGVGETQYF
clone size: -
D gene: TRBD2
J gene: TRBJ2-5
V gene: TRBV30

CDR3 DNA: TGTGCCAGCAGCTTAAGAGACAGAAATTCACCCCTCCACTTT
CDR3 protein: CASSLRDRNSPLHF
clone size: once
D gene: -
J gene: TRBJ1-6
V gene: TRBV7-3

CDR3 DNA: TGTGCCACGACCTGGACAGCCGTTGCTGGAAACACCATATATTTT
CDR3 protein: CATTWTAVAGNTIYF
clone size: -
D gene: -
J gene: TRBJ1-3
V gene: TRBV10-3

CDR3 DNA: TGTGCCAGTTCTGGACAGGCGCCTGGCAATGAGCAGTTCTTC
CDR3 protein: CASSGQAPGNEQFF
clone size: -
D gene: TRBD1
J gene: TRBJ2-1
V gene: TRBV19

CDR3 DNA: TGTGCCAGCAGCGCGAGGGGGACCATGAACACTGAAGCTTTCTTT
CDR3 protein: CASSARGTMNTEAFF
clone size: once
D gene: -
J gene: TRBJ1-1
V gene: TRBV9

CDR3 DNA: TGTGCCAGCAGCCCTTCGGCCTATAATTCACCCCTCCACTTT
CDR3 protein: CASSPSAYNSPLHF
clone size: -
D gene: -
J gene: TRBJ1-6
V gene: TRBV3-1/TRBV3-2

CDR3 DNA: TGTGCCAGCAGTAGATCAGATATCTTACAGCCCCAGCATTTT
CDR3 protein: CASSRSDILQPQHF
clone size: -
D gene: -
J gene: TRBJ1-5
V gene: TRBV27

CDR3 DNA: TGTGCCAGCAGCATGGACAGGGTTGAGGAAAAACTGTTTTTT
CDR3 protein: CASSMDRVEEKLFF
clone size: -
D gene: TRBD1
J gene: TRBJ1-4
V gene: TRBV5-5

CDR3 DNA: TGTGCCAGCAGTTACTCTAGGGGGACAGGGAGAGAGACCCAGTACTTC
CDR3 protein: CASSYSRGTGRETQYF
clone size: -
D gene: TRBD1
J gene: TRBJ2-5
V gene: TRBV6-2/TRBV6-3

CDR3 DNA: TGTGCCAGCAGCTTTCTGGGGGGCACTGAAGCTTTCTTT
CDR3 protein: CASSFLGGTEAFF
clone size: -
D gene: -
J gene: TRBJ1-1
V gene: TRBV3-1/TRBV3-2

CDR3 DNA: TGCGCCAGCAGCTTGGTAATCCCTTACAATGAGCAGTTCTTC
CDR3 protein: CASSLVIPYNEQFF
clone size: -
D gene: -
J gene: TRBJ2-1
V gene: TRBV5-1